Described below is a single T cell receptor beta chain sequence and its context. It was RNA transcripts that yielded the amplified TCR beta CDR3 regions. RT-PCR in the first round (using the HTBI primer set) targeted the TCR CDR3. TCRdb itself ran the multiplex PCR reads through MiXCR, one entry per CDR3 protein. This repertoire shows about 290,000 distinct CDR3 sequences, about 19% found once; its top ten account for 39%. The CDR3 length is 15 residues. V shed 0 bases, J shed 7 bases, and the junction held 8 bases outside the gene matches. CDR1 SGHDN and CDR2 FVKESK come from the germline V gene. These data come from a study of T cells in Graves' hyperthyroidism and ophthalmopathy.

This TCR came from a man aged 45 to 65 with Graves' ophthalmopathy. V is TRBV14 and J is TRBJ2-7; 8 nucleotides match TRBD2. The sequenced sample consisted of blood. CDR3 nucleotide sequence: TGTGCCAGCAGCCAAGATTCGCGGGAGGCGGGTGAGCAGTACTTC. This encodes CASSQDSREAGEQYF.